The present T cell receptor (beta chain) was sequenced within a study of T cells in Graves' hyperthyroidism and ophthalmopathy. Study in general: Specimen type is peripheral blood, collected at initial diagnosis prior to any treatment. Study-wide points: Ophthalmopathy and stable hyperthyroidism were told apart by a 13 V-J model.

Out of about 10 ml of fresh peripheral blood came the PBMCs. On this clonotype: Its matching antigen is unknown. One end of the junction fails to match germline, which may point to a read error.

Amplification of TCR beta CDR3 regions was performed using RNA transcripts as template. The HTBI primer set served for first-round RT-PCR of the TCR CDR3. One entry per CDR3 protein, called by TCRdb with MiXCR from the multiplex PCR reads. The profile shows roughly 500,000 distinct CDR3 sequences, 24% of them singletons. The CDR3 covers 15 residues. The germline CDR1 and CDR2 sequences are MGHRA and YSYEKL. The receptor was derived from a young woman with Graves' ophthalmopathy. The V gene is TRBV4-1, the J gene TRBJ1-2; D gene ambiguous. The sequenced sample consisted of blood. The CDR3 DNA sequence: TGCGCCAGCAGCCAAGAGTCACTGGTCAACTATGGTTACACCTTC. This gives the protein CASSQESLVNYGYTF.